This is a list of T cell receptor beta chains from one sample in a study of CD8+ T cells in alopecia areata. TCRdb's copy holds only in-frame clones and misses some; the assay was immunoSEQ multiplex PCR. The data contain about 180,000 clones, 51% of them singletons. Sequences were derived from CD8+ T cells sorted from blood, sampled around week 52, from a patient treated with tofacitinib. These receptors were obtained from a human donor with alopecia areata. CDR3s include the opening cysteine and the closing phenylalanine or tryptophan. The order of the fields is CDR3 DNA, CDR3 protein, D gene, clone size, V gene, J gene. A D gene is named only where the DNA matches it firmly. Clone size is stated in some rows and not others, as once, few, many or a class when expanded.

CDR3nt: TGCAGCGTTAGTAGCGGAAACTACGAGCAGTACTTC
CDR3aa: CSVSSGNYEQYF
d_gene: -
abundance: -
v_gene: TRBV29-1
j_gene: TRBJ2-7

CDR3nt: TGTGCCAGCAGTTACTCACGGGGGGAAAATCAGCCCCAGCATTTT
CDR3aa: CASSYSRGENQPQHF
d_gene: -
abundance: -
v_gene: TRBV6-5
j_gene: TRBJ1-5

CDR3nt: TGCGCCAGCAGCTCAGACAGGGTTACCTACGAGCAGTACTTC
CDR3aa: CASSSDRVTYEQYF
d_gene: TRBD1
abundance: few
v_gene: TRBV5-1
j_gene: TRBJ2-7

CDR3nt: TGTGCCAGCAGCTTATACAACACTGAAGCTTTCTTT
CDR3aa: CASSLYNTEAFF
d_gene: -
abundance: -
v_gene: TRBV7-2
j_gene: TRBJ1-1

CDR3nt: TGTGCCAGCAATCGGGGGAGGCCGGATAATTCACCCCTCCACTTT
CDR3aa: CASNRGRPDNSPLHF
d_gene: -
abundance: -
v_gene: TRBV2
j_gene: TRBJ1-6

CDR3nt: TGTGCCAGCAGTCCCCGGACAGTTCAAGAGACCCAGTACTTC
CDR3aa: CASSPRTVQETQYF
d_gene: -
abundance: once
v_gene: TRBV27
j_gene: TRBJ2-5

CDR3nt: TGTGCCAGTAGTATAGGACAGAATTCACCCCTCCACTTT
CDR3aa: CASSIGQNSPLHF
d_gene: -
abundance: -
v_gene: TRBV19
j_gene: TRBJ1-6

CDR3nt: TGTGCCAGCAGCTTAGACCCAGCGGGGGAAGGCACCGGGGAGCTGTTTTTT
CDR3aa: CASSLDPAGEGTGELFF
d_gene: TRBD2
abundance: -
v_gene: TRBV7-2
j_gene: TRBJ2-2

CDR3nt: TGTGCCAGCAGTTACTCGAATGGGGAAGATACGCAGTATTTT
CDR3aa: CASSYSNGEDTQYF
d_gene: -
abundance: -
v_gene: TRBV6-5
j_gene: TRBJ2-3

CDR3nt: TGCAGCGTTGATCCCGCGGGTCTACAGCAGTATTTT
CDR3aa: CSVDPAGLQQYF
d_gene: -
abundance: -
v_gene: TRBV29-1
j_gene: TRBJ2-3

CDR3nt: TGTGCCTGGAGAAGGGAGTCTGAAGCTTTCTTT
CDR3aa: CAWRRESEAFF
d_gene: -
abundance: few
v_gene: TRBV30
j_gene: TRBJ1-1

CDR3nt: TGTGCCAGCACTCTTCCCGGCCAGGGTCTGGACTTC
CDR3aa: CASTLPGQGLDF
d_gene: -
abundance: -
v_gene: TRBV7-9
j_gene: TRBJ2-5

CDR3nt: TGTGCCAGCAGCTTAGGGCGGGTCGGTGAAGCTTTCTTT
CDR3aa: CASSLGRVGEAFF
d_gene: -
abundance: -
v_gene: TRBV11-2
j_gene: TRBJ1-1

CDR3nt: TGTGCCAGCAGCGTTCCGGGGAGCTCCTACAATGAGCAGTTCTTC
CDR3aa: CASSVPGSSYNEQFF
d_gene: -
abundance: -
v_gene: TRBV13
j_gene: TRBJ2-1

CDR3nt: TGTGCCAGCACCGAGAGACCCAAAGGGAATTCACCCCTCCACTTT
CDR3aa: CASTERPKGNSPLHF
d_gene: -
abundance: -
v_gene: TRBV2
j_gene: TRBJ1-6

CDR3nt: TGTGCCAGCAGTGACGCAGCCTATGAAGCTTTCTTT
CDR3aa: CASSDAAYEAFF
d_gene: -
abundance: once
v_gene: TRBV6-1
j_gene: TRBJ1-1

CDR3nt: TGCAGCACAACTCAGGGTCCGAACACTGAAGCTTTCTTT
CDR3aa: CSTTQGPNTEAFF
d_gene: -
abundance: -
v_gene: TRBV29-1
j_gene: TRBJ1-1

CDR3nt: TGCGCCAGCAGTCGGGTTGCGGGGATCAGCTCCTACGAGCAGTACTTC
CDR3aa: CASSRVAGISSYEQYF
d_gene: -
abundance: -
v_gene: TRBV23-1
j_gene: TRBJ2-7

CDR3nt: TGCGCCAGCAGCCTACAGGGGGCGTCCTACGAGCAGTACTTC
CDR3aa: CASSLQGASYEQYF
d_gene: TRBD1
abundance: few
v_gene: TRBV5-1
j_gene: TRBJ2-7

CDR3nt: TGTGCCACCAGCGCTAACAGGGGGCGAGAGACCCAGTACTTC
CDR3aa: CATSANRGRETQYF
d_gene: TRBD1
abundance: few
v_gene: TRBV15
j_gene: TRBJ2-5

CDR3nt: TGTGCCAGCGCCAGGGGAAATGAAAAACTGTTTTTT
CDR3aa: CASARGNEKLFF
d_gene: -
abundance: -
v_gene: TRBV27
j_gene: TRBJ1-4

CDR3nt: TGTGCCAGCTCACCACCGGACAGGGATTGGAGGAGCACTGAAGCTTTCTTT
CDR3aa: CASSPPDRDWRSTEAFF
d_gene: TRBD1
abundance: -
v_gene: TRBV18
j_gene: TRBJ1-1

CDR3nt: TGCAGTGCTATAGCTAACTATGGCTACACCTTC
CDR3aa: CSAIANYGYTF
d_gene: -
abundance: -
v_gene: TRBV20-1
j_gene: TRBJ1-2

CDR3nt: TGTGCCAGCAGTATGACAGGTGCCTCCTACGAGCAGTACTTC
CDR3aa: CASSMTGASYEQYF
d_gene: -
abundance: -
v_gene: TRBV2
j_gene: TRBJ2-7

CDR3nt: TGCAGCGCGCCTACAGGGGGCTATGGCTACACCTTC
CDR3aa: CSAPTGGYGYTF
d_gene: TRBD1
abundance: few
v_gene: TRBV29-1
j_gene: TRBJ1-2

CDR3nt: TGTGCCAGCAGCATCAGGGCCTCGAACACTGAAGCTTTCTTT
CDR3aa: CASSIRASNTEAFF
d_gene: -
abundance: -
v_gene: TRBV13
j_gene: TRBJ1-1

CDR3nt: TGTGCCAGCAGTCCGCTTAACAGGGCTGGCAATCAGCCCCAGCATTTT
CDR3aa: CASSPLNRAGNQPQHF
d_gene: -
abundance: few
v_gene: TRBV27
j_gene: TRBJ1-5

CDR3nt: TGTGCCTGGACGGAGTTAGCGGGGGTCCCAGATACGCAGTATTTT
CDR3aa: CAWTELAGVPDTQYF
d_gene: TRBD2
abundance: few
v_gene: TRBV30
j_gene: TRBJ2-3